The TCR beta chain under discussion was sequenced for a study of blood T cell repertoires in COVID-19. Study details: COVID-19 samples from acute and convalescent phases originated in the United States, Italy and Spain.

Some clones are missing from TCRdb's copy, which holds only in-frame ones; the method was immunoSEQ multiplex PCR. Among some 83,000 clones, 80% to 85% were seen once, and the ten largest hold roughly two fifths. The CDR3 has 15 residues. V gave up 0 bases and J gave up 10 bases; unmatched junction bases: 6. Germline assignment: CDR1 LGHDT and CDR2 YNNKEL (reference sequence). Sequenced sample: peripheral blood. This TCR was sampled from a man older than 75 with acute or convalescent COVID-19. The chain joins TRBV3-1 (or the pseudogene TRBV3-2) to TRBJ2-1; 10 bases are a match to TRBD2. CDR3 sequence (DNA): TGTGCCAGCAGCCAAGAAGAGCTAGCGGGAGCAGAGCAGTTCTTC. Protein sequence: CASSQEELAGAEQFF.